The text below deals with one T cell receptor (beta chain). The antigen it recognizes is unknown. No per-base quality is available; no much larger clone lies one base away. The library came from the immunoSEQ multiplex PCR assay. For most patients, genomic DNA was isolated with the Qiagen DNeasy Blood and Tissue Kit and shipped frozen to Adaptive Biotechnologies for TCR sequencing. High-throughput TCR-beta CDR3 sequencing of genomic DNA from most patients was performed by Adaptive Biotechnologies. On the study's bioinformatics: Adaptive's ImmunoSEQ software supplied the TCR sequencing data for under 20 patients, while MiXCR and VDJtools were used to process three other patients. To correct CD4 versus CD8 sorting errors, any sequence found in both subsets at a frequency ratio below 5:1 was removed. CDR3 nucleotide sequences shared between donor and recipient were removed because their origin could not be assigned. At least 2-fold expansion over unstimulated cells and a minimum CFSE-low frequency of 0.002% (template counts) or 0.001% (read counts) were required for clones to be classified as alloreactive. Clones detected in sequenced pre-transplant spleen, lymph node, or MLR CFSE-low populations of the donor or recipient were defined as mappable. The cumulative frequency of alloreactive clones was calculated as a percentage of all sequences, weighted by copy number. Here the immuneACCESS table is served through TCRdb, limited to in-frame sequences with V and J called. Missing clones are a known gap in these copies; in checked studies unresolved V genes cover under half, and the rest lacks a known reason. V and J calls and clone size follow that table, whereas D and trimming were derived from the DNA. This sample holds roughly 97,000 clones; 91% were observed only once. The ten largest account for about 0.18% of the sample.

The record originates from a study of graft-versus-host responses after intestinal transplantation (dated by TCRdb to the early 2020s). With respect to the entire study: The transplants that recipients received were multivisceral, liver-intestinal, or isolated intestinal. Graft-versus-host and host-versus-graft alloreactive T cell clones were tracked in the graft, circulation and bone marrow after intestinal transplantation using bulk TCR-beta CDR3 sequencing. Alloreactive clones were identified by sequencing pre-transplant mixed lymphocyte reaction products and comparing them with unstimulated pre-transplant donor and recipient T cells. A peak of at least 4% donor T cells among recipient peripheral blood mononuclear cells was the definition used for donor T cell macrochimerism. Of the 20 to 25 intestinal transplant recipients enrolled in the cohort, one of whom was a retransplant, 3 patients without pretransplant specimens were excluded. All recipients received anti-thymocyte globulin induction followed by maintenance tacrolimus and steroids for roughly 3 years. Rather than being sequenced by the commercial service, samples from a few later patients were sequenced in-house on an Illumina MiSeq and processed with MiXCR. What the research found in general, with its limitations: The conclusions were limited by the relatively low number and heterogeneity of the intestinal transplant patients. GvH clones turned up in recipient bone marrow, with some appearing earlier in ileal mucosa or blood, a pattern consistent with an intestinal mucosal origin. In the allografts of patients with donor T cell macrochimerism, GvH to HvG T cell clonal ratios were high. Early after transplant, peak levels of circulating GvH clones were found to be associated with declines in HvG clones.

Explained via the paper, the time point label denotes: cells obtained before transplantation from donor or recipient. CD3+CD4+ and CD3+CD8+ populations were FACS-sorted from unstimulated pre-transplant donor and recipient cells taken from spleen or lymph nodes. The germline V gene gives CDR1 as SGHDN and CDR2 as FVKESK. V lost 1 base and J lost 2 bases, and the count of bases not matched to a germline gene is 5. The CDR3 contains 16 residues, cysteine and phenylalanine counted. Kept here is only the CDR3 DNA, which spans 48 bases and is read in frame from base 1. The sequence came from a human donor who was the organ donor for an intestinal transplant. Sequences were derived from unstimulated CD4+ T cells sorted from spleen or lymph node cells, sampled before transplant. The chain was built from TRBV14 and TRBJ2-7; 10 bases in the junction line up with TRBD1. The CDR3 has the sequence CASSQVKGQGPYEQYF. The nucleotide sequence is given as TGTGCCAGCAGCCAAGTAAAGGGACAGGGGCCCTACGAGCAGTACTTC.